The following is a TCR beta chain sequence with its context. The antigen is unknown. Germline V gives CDR1 SGDLS, CDR2 YYNGEE. CDR3 length: 15 residues. The germline V and J ends were trimmed by 0 bases and 8 bases, with 17 bases remaining between them. The data originate from a study of beta chain features in type 1 diabetes. On the study more broadly: Age, gender, cell numbers and subset yield matched between patients and controls. Study-wide results and limits: Whether HLA type affects TCRB rearrangement stayed undetermined in the present work. Researchers caution that PCR might favor shorter templates, equally among patients and controls. Compared with healthy donors, patients appeared to share more similar naive, central memory and regulatory TCRB repertoires.

Reverse transcribing all isolated RNA meant expressed TCRB transcripts were sequenced. Clones were read by immunoSEQ multiplex PCR, and TCRdb kept only the in-frame ones, dropping some. The sample records 15,000 to 20,000 clones, approximately 50% being singletons. The clonotype was recovered from a woman aged 18 to 35 in good health. Sequencing was performed on stem cell memory CD4+ T cells from blood. The V gene is TRBV9, the J gene TRBJ1-2; D is possibly TRBD1 (6 bases). DNA for the CDR3: TGTGCCAGCAGCGTAGAAAGGGGGACCCCATCCGGCTACACCTTC. Translating it yields CASSVERGTPSGYTF.